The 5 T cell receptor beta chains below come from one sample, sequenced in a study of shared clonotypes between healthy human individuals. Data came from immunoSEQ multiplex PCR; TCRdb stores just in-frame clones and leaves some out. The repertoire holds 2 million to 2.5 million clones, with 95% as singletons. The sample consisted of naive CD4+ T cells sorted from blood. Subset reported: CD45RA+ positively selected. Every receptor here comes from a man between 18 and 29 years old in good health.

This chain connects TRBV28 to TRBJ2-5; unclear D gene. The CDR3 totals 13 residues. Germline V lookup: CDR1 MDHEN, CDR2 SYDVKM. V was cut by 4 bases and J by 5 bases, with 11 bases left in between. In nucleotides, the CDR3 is TGTGCCAGCAGTTCCCGGGCCCGGGAGACCCAGTACTTC. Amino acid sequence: CASSSRARETQYF.

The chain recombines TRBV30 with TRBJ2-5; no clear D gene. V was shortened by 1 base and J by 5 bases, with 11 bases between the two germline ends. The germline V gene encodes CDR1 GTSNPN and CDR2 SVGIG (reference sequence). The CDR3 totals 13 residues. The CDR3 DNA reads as TGTGCCTGGAGTGGTGAGGCCCGCGAGACCCAGTACTTC. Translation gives CAWSGEARETQYF.

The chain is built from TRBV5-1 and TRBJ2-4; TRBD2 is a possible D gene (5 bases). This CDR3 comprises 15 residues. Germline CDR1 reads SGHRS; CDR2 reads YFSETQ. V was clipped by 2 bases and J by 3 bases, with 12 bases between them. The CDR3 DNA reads TGCGCCAGCAGCTTCACTGGAGGAAACAAAAACATTCAGTACTTC. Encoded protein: CASSFTGGNKNIQYF.

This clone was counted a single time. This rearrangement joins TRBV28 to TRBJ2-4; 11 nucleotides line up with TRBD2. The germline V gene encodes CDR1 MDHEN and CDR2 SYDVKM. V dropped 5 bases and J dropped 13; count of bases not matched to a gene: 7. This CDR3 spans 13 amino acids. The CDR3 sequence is CASSLIRTSGQYF. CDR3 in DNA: TGTGCCAGCAGTCTGATTAGGACTAGCGGGCAGTACTTC.

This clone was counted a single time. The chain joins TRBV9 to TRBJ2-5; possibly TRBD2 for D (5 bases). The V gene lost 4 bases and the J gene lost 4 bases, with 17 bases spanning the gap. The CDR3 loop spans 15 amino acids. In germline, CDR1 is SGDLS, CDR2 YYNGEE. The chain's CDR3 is CASSLRGHRGETQYF. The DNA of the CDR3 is TGTGCCAGCAGCCTACGCGGCCACCGGGGAGAGACCCAGTACTTC. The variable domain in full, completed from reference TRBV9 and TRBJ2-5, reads DSGVTQTPKHLITATGQRVTLRCSPRSGDLSVYWYQQSLDQGLQFLIQYYNGEERAKGNILERFSAQQFPDLHSELNLSSLELGDSALYFCASSLRGHRGETQYFGPGTRLLVL.